This T cell receptor (beta chain) was retrieved from a study of blood T cell repertoires in COVID-19. Study-wide context: Italy, Spain and the United States were the sources of the convalescent and acute COVID-19 samples. T cells, B-cell-depleted T cells, or PBMCs provided the cDNA or gDNA that served as material.

CDR3 length equals 13 residues. Trimming shortened V by 2 bases and J by 1 base, and 4 bases separated the two germline ends. Germline loops: CDR1 LNHNV, CDR2 YYDKDF (reference sequence). In the original processing: Nucleated cell counts were estimated from reference gene primer amplification. TCRdb's copy holds only in-frame clones and misses some; the assay was immunoSEQ multiplex PCR. V, J and clone size are taken as reported in that table, and D and trimming were inferred from the DNA itself. The top ten hold around 3.6% of the sample, which has some 120,000 clones, 90% seen once. The sequenced sample was peripheral blood. The rearrangement uses TRBV15 and TRBJ2-3; D unclear. The sequence was collected from a man aged 50-60 years with active COVID-19. This chain's CDR3 is CATSRTGTDTQYF. The CDR3 DNA reads TGTGCCACCAGCAGAACAGGCACAGATACGCAGTATTTT.